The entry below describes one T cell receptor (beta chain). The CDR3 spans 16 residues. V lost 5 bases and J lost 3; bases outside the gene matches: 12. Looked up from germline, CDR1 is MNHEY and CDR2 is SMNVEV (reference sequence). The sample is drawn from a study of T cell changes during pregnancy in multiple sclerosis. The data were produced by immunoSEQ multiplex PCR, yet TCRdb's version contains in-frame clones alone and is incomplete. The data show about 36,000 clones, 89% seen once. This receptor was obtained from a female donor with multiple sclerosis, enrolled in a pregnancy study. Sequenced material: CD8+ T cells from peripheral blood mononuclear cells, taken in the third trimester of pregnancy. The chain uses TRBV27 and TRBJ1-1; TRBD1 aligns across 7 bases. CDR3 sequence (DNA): TGTGCCAGCAGTCCCCTGGGACCACAGGGGCACACTGAAGCTTTCTTT. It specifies CASSPLGPQGHTEAFF.